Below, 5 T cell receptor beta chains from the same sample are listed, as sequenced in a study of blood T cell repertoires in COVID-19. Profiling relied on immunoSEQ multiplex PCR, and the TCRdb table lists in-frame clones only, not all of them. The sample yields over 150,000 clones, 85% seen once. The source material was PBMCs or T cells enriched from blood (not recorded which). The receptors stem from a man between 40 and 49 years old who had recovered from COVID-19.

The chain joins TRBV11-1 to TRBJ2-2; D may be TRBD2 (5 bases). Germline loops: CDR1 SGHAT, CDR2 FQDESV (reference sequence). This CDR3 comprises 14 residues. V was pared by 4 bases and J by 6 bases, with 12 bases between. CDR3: CASSSSKGAGELFF. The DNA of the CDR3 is TGTGCCAGCAGCTCCAGCAAGGGAGCCGGGGAGCTGTTTTTT.

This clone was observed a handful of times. Written as DNA, the CDR3 is TGTGCCAGTAGTATCTGGGACAGTACGATGAACACTGAAGCTTTCTTT. As protein: CASSIWDSTMNTEAFF. The J gene is TRBJ1-1, the V gene TRBV19; TRBD1 aligns across 7 bases. The CDR3 runs to 16 residues. Losses at the gene ends were 3 bases for V and 0 bases for J; bases not matched to a gene: 7. Germline V gene lookup returns CDR1 LNHDA and CDR2 SQIVND (reference sequence).

The DNA of the CDR3 is TGTGCCAGCAGTATTATACAGGGGAACACTGAAGCTTTCTTT. As protein: CASSIIQGNTEAFF. The rearrangement joins TRBV2 to TRBJ1-1, with D possibly TRBD1 on 6 matching bases. Germline V gene sequence: CDR1 SNHLY, CDR2 FYNNEI. The CDR3 has 14 residues. The V gene lost 5 bases and the J gene lost 1 base, with 11 bases spanning the gap.

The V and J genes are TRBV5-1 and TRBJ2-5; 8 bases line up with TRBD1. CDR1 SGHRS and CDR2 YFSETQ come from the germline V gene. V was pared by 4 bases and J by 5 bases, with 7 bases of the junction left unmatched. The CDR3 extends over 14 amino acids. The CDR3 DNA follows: TGCGCCAGCAGCGGAGGGGCAGGGGGCGAGACCCAGTACTTC. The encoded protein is CASSGGAGGETQYF.

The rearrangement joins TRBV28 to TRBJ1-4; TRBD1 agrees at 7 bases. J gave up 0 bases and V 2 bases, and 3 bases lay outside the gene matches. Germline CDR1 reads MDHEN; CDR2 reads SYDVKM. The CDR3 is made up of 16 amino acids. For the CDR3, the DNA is TGTGCCAGCAGTTTAGGACAGGCACCAACTAATGAAAAACTGTTTTTT. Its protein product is CASSLGQAPTNEKLFF.